This T cell receptor (beta chain) was captured by sequencing in a study of shared clonotypes between healthy human individuals (dated by TCRdb to the early 2020s). General notes on the study: Three men and two women, aged 18 to 49 years, made up the cohort. For each donor, three plates each were used for CD4 naive and CD4 memory, two plates were used for CD8 naive, and one plate was used for CD8 memory. Blood TCR repertoires of roughly five healthy adults were deeply sequenced to estimate repertoire size and the extent of clonotype sharing between individuals. Different laboratories and diverse techniques were used to prepare libraries and sequence TCR repertoires, to increase sequencing depth and limit assay-specific biases. Per donor, leukapheresis produced somewhere between about 0.85 and 9.5 billion PBMCs. Overall study results and their limits: Across several donors, approximately 4.9% of naive CD4, around 3.5% of naive CD8, 2.3% of memory CD4, and 0.4% of memory CD8 clonotypes were shared. Pairwise subsampling led to the expectation that sequencing depth would affect the degree of clonotype sharing among donors. Naive subsets generally had larger estimated clonotype richness than memory subsets did. Only blood was sampled, and tissue TCR repertoires likely differ from those in blood. The small number of donors limited the genetic and exposure-history diversity represented. Compared with non-shared clonotypes, the clonotypes found in all four sorted-subset donors had higher generation probabilities. Rarefaction of sorted-subset datasets indicated incomplete sequencing despite the large sequencing depth.

A word on this clone: Its antigen is still unknown. Within one base of it there is no much larger clone, and no base qualities were kept.

TCR CDR3 regions were amplified from genomic DNA by multiplex PCR using the deep immunoSEQ assay. For each cell subset, the extracted genomic DNA was distributed evenly across all wells of several immunoSEQ 96-well plates, and each plate served as one replicate. For sorted subsets, each replicate PCR was loaded with approximately 190 ng genomic DNA, equivalent to 30,000 or so T cell genomes. The purified libraries were quantified using a Qubit 3.0 fluorometer, sized with a Bioanalyzer 2100, and then quantified again using the KAPA Library Quantification kit. Every immunoSEQ 96-well plate was sequenced on a separate single-read 150-cycle Illumina NextSeq 550 flow cell. Processing in the source paper ran as follows. Because only junctional sequences without quality scores were contained in the immunoSEQ output, filtering matching that applied to full-length reads could not be performed. Sequences were annotated with PyIR, a Python wrapper for IgBLAST v1.9, and V/J genes and CDR3 were assigned using IMGT germline references. Reads were removed for weak V/J assignments (E-value above 1e-6), missing CDR3, stop codons, out-of-frame junctions, or ambiguous translated residues. V3J clonotypes were defined as sequences sharing an identical inferred V gene, J gene, and CDR3 amino acid sequence. The percentage overlap between two repertoires was calculated by dividing the number of shared unique clonotypes by the size of the smaller repertoire. Repertoire richness was assessed with RTK rarefaction, the Chao1 estimator, and Recon v2.1 estimates of unobserved clonotypes. OLGA was used to compute generation probabilities for all TCRbeta clonotypes that the gDNA method yielded from a handful of donors. TCRdb holds this immuneACCESS table with in-frame rearrangements only. Some clones are missing; in checked studies, unresolved V genes explain under half, and the rest has no known cause. The D gene and trimming were derived from the DNA, and the V and J assignments and clone size from that table. The sample records about 1.1 million clones, about 80% of which are singletons. Clones ranked in the top ten supply 0.89% of the sample.

The donors were healthy, HIV-negative adults with no recently reported acute infections or vaccinations. All donors were Caucasian adults living in Nashville, Tennessee, USA. Magnetic negative selection was used to enrich CD4+ T cells, after which naive cells were positively selected on CD45RA and the negative fraction became the memory subset. Blood was collected by leukapheresis, and PBMCs were isolated by Ficoll-Histopaque density gradient centrifugation and then cryopreserved in liquid nitrogen vapor phase. Analytical flow cytometry was used to check the purity and quantity of every magnetically sorted T cell population. Genomic DNA was isolated from each sorted fraction and quantified by UV absorbance on a Nanodrop 2000c. The sequence came from a man younger than 35 in good health. Some clones in this sample may be carry-over from other donors' samples. Sequencing was done on a sample of memory CD4+ T cells from PBMCs. In light of the paper, this sample's cell subset or site label describes: CD45RA-negative fraction.

The nucleotides read TGTGCCAGCAGCTTATCGGGACTAGCGGAGTACAATGAGCAGTTCTTC. This gives the protein CASSLSGLAEYNEQFF. Rearrangement joined TRBV7-8 to TRBJ2-1; TRBD2 matches 11 bases in the middle. Measured from the cysteine to the phenylalanine, the CDR3 is 16 residues long. Only CDR3 DNA is held: 48 bases, read in frame from base 1. Germline trimming amounts to 2 bases on V and 4 bases on J, with 4 as the count of junction bases outside the gene matches. CDR1 SGHVS and CDR2 FQNEAQ are derived from the germline V gene. Here the CDR3 is joined to the reference TRBV7-8 and TRBJ2-1 genes, and the full variable domain is: GAGVSQSPRYKVAKRGQDVALRCDPISGHVSLFWYQQALGQGPEFLTYFQNEAQLDKSGLPSDRFFAERPEGSVSTLKIQRTQQEDSAVYLCASSLSGLAEYNEQFFGPGTRLTVL.